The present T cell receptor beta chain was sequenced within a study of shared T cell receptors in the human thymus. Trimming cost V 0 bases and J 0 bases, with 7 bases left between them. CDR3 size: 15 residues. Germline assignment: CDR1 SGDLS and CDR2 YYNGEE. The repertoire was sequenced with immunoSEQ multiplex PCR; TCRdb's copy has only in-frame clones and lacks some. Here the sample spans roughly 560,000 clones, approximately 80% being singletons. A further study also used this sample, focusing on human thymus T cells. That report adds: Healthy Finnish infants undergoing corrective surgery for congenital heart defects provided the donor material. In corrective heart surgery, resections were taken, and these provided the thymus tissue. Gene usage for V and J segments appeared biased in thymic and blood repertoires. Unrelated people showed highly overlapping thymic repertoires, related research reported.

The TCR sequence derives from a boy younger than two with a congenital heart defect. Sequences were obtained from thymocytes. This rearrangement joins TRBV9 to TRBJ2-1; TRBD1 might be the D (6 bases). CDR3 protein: CASSVADSSYNEQFF. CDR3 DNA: TGTGCCAGCAGCGTAGCGGACAGCTCCTACAATGAGCAGTTCTTC.